This T cell receptor (beta chain) was recovered during a study of blood T cell repertoires in COVID-19. CDR3 length: 18 residues. Trimming pared 1 base from V and 0 bases from J, leaving 16 bases between. CDR1 and CDR2 (germline): MDHEN, SYDVKM. This clone was counted once. Study processing details: Amplification with reference gene primers provided the estimates of nucleated cell counts. Generated by immunoSEQ multiplex PCR, the TCRdb table keeps only in-frame clones and is missing some. The DNA gave D and trimming, while V, J and clone size come from that table. The data show about 180,000 clones, 80% to 90% seen once.

Sequencing was carried out using peripheral blood. The source of this sequence is a man aged 60 to 75 with acute or convalescent COVID-19. The J gene is TRBJ1-5, the V gene TRBV28; D perhaps matches TRBD1 (6 bases). This CDR3 reads CASSLLPGQTYSNQPQHF. CDR3 sequence (DNA): TGTGCCAGCAGTTTATTACCGGGACAAACTTATAGCAATCAGCCCCAGCATTTT.